This TCR beta chain was identified in a study of blood T cell repertoires in COVID-19. Sequencing was performed with immunoSEQ multiplex PCR; in TCRdb, only in-frame clones are kept and a portion is missing. The sample holds around 250,000 clones; 86% are singletons and the top ten take approximately 4%. Input material: peripheral blood. The sequence came from a man in his late teens or twenties with active or convalescent COVID-19.

CDR3: CASSLVGASSYGYTF. In DNA, the CDR3 is TGTGCCAGCAGCTTGGTAGGGGCCTCGAGCTATGGCTACACCTTC. The chain is built from TRBV5-4 and TRBJ1-2, with D maybe TRBD1 (5 bases). Trimming removed 0 bases at V and 4 bases at J, with 13 bases between. CDR3 size: 15 residues. The germline CDR1 and CDR2 sequences are SGHNT and YYREEE (reference sequence).